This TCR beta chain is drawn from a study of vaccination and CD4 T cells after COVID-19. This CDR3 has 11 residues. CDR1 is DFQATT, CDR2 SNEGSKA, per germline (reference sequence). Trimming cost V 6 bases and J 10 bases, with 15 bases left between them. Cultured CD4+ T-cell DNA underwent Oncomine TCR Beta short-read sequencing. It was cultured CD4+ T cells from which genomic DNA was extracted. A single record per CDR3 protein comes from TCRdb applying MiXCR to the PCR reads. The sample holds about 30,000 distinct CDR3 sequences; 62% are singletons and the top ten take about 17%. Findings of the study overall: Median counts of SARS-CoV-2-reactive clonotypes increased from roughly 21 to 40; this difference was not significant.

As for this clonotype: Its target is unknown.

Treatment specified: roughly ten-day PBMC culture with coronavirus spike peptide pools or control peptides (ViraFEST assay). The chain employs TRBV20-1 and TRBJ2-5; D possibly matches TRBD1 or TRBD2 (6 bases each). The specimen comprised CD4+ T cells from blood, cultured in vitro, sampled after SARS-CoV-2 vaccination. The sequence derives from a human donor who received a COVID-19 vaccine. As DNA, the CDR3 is TGCAGTGCCCTTAGGGGGGCAGTCCAGTACTTC. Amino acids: CSALRGAVQYF.